This TCR beta chain stems from a study of cytomegalovirus exposure and HLA in healthy donors. Notes on the study in general: The investigators catalogued 150 to 200 TCR beta chains as cytomegalovirus-associated. TCR beta chains associated with HLA were, in a later analysis, more clonally expanded than equally common others.

13 Jbeta primers and 60 Vbeta primers were used for the PCR. Here immunoSEQ multiplex PCR was the method, and the copy in TCRdb shows in-frame clones only, minus some. This table lists about 87,000 clones. Each donor was healthy, and each was a bone marrow donor. From germline, CDR1 is LNHDA and CDR2 SQIVND (reference sequence). This CDR3 spans 14 amino acids. V shed 1 base and J shed 1 base, with 7 bases lying between them. As concerns this clone: The antigen remains undetermined.

The gene calls are TRBV19 and TRBJ2-5; no firm D call. Sequenced input: PBMCs. The source is a man aged 45-65 years in good health and CMV-seropositive. DNA for the CDR3: TGTGCCAGTAGTATAGTGGGCAGCCAAGAGACCCAGTACTTC. It yields the protein CASSIVGSQETQYF.